Each of the 18 T cell receptor beta chains below was sequenced from the same sample in a study of T cell responses to AZD1222 COVID-19 vaccine. TCRdb's copy holds only in-frame clones and misses some; the assay was immunoSEQ multiplex PCR. The data contain some 180,000 clones, just under 90% of them singletons. The sequences come from peripheral blood, collected on day 0 of AZD1222 vaccination. The receptors shown here come from an adult in good health.

V gene TRBV6-5 combines with J gene TRBJ1-5, with D perhaps TRBD1 (5 bases). Germline CDR1 reads MNHEY; CDR2 reads SVGAGI. The length of the CDR3 is 14 residues. Trimming removed 8 bases at V and 5 bases at J, with 16 bases between. Here the CDR3 reads CASGSSRGDQPQHF. The CDR3 region has the DNA TGTGCCAGCGGATCCTCCCGAGGGGATCAGCCCCAGCATTTT.

V is TRBV18 and J is TRBJ1-2; no reliable D call. Germline V CDR1 and CDR2: KGHSH, LQKENI. This CDR3 is 15 amino acids long. The germline V and J ends were trimmed by 3 bases and 5 bases, with 16 bases remaining between them. DNA for the CDR3: TGTGCCAGCTCACCCCCGGGCGGAATTGGGTATGGCTACACCTTC. As protein: CASSPPGGIGYGYTF.

The genes are TRBV9 and TRBJ2-1; 8 nucleotides match TRBD2. The germline gives CDR1 SGDLS, CDR2 YYNGEE. The CDR3 contains 16 residues. Losses at the gene ends were 0 bases for V and 0 bases for J; bases not matched to a gene: 2. The CDR3: CASSVDAGGSYNEQFF. In DNA, the CDR3 is TGTGCCAGCAGCGTAGACGCGGGAGGCTCCTACAATGAGCAGTTCTTC.

This clone is a singleton in its sample. V gene TRBV28 combines with J gene TRBJ2-7; D assignment may be TRBD1 or TRBD2 (6 bases each). The ends were cut back, 3 bases at V and 5 bases at J, with 17 bases in the middle. This CDR3 spans 15 amino acids. Germline loops: CDR1 MDHEN, CDR2 SYDVKM. CDR3 nucleotide sequence: TGTGCCAGCAGTTTTTTACAGGGAGGTGACAACGAGCAGTACTTC. This gives the protein CASSFLQGGDNEQYF.

The gene calls are TRBV18 and TRBJ2-2; TRBD2 matches at 8 bases. The length of the CDR3 is 16 residues. Germline V gene sequence: CDR1 KGHSH, CDR2 LQKENI. V shed 3 bases and J 0 bases; nucleotides not matched to a gene: 3. CDR3 nucleotide sequence: TGTGCCAGCTCACCGGGACTAGGGACGAACACCGGGGAGCTGTTTTTT. The encoded protein is CASSPGLGTNTGELFF.

The CDR3 region has the DNA TGTGCCAGCAGTCCGGTGGCGTTGGGGACTGAAGCTTTCTTT. Amino acid sequence: CASSPVALGTEAFF. The gene calls are TRBV6-5 and TRBJ1-1; D not resolved. Germline CDR1 and CDR2: MNHEY and SVGAGI. Trimming cost V 5 bases and J 5 bases, with 15 bases left between them. CDR3 length equals 14 residues.

This rearrangement joins TRBV5-5 to TRBJ1-2; possibly TRBD1 for D (5 bases). This CDR3 is 13 amino acids long. The germline V gene has CDR1 SGHKS and CDR2 YYEKEE (reference sequence). Trimming took 3 bases from V and 2 from J, leaving 8 bases between them. The CDR3: CASSSPGNYGYTF. The DNA for the CDR3 is TGTGCCAGCAGCTCCCCAGGGAACTATGGCTACACCTTC.

The gene calls are TRBV5-1 and TRBJ2-2, with 8 bases aligning to TRBD2. The CDR3 contains 14 residues. With 3 bases clipped from V and 6 bases from J, the junction kept 4 bases outside the gene matches. Germline loops: CDR1 SGHRS, CDR2 YFSETQ. DNA for the CDR3: TGCGCCAGCAGCTGGACAGCGGGAGCCGGGGAGCTGTTTTTT. This encodes CASSWTAGAGELFF.

This clone was counted a single time. This rearrangement joins TRBV29-1 to TRBJ2-1; TRBD1 matches at 11 bases. There are 17 residues in the CDR3. From germline, CDR1 is SQVTM and CDR2 ANQGSEA. The ends lost 8 bases at V and 3 bases at J; junction bases unmatched: 15. The DNA of the CDR3 is TGCAGCTCCTCGGACAGGGGGCGCCGGAGTTTCTACAATGAGCAGTTCTTC. Its protein product is CSSSDRGRRSFYNEQFF.

J is TRBJ1-1 and V is TRBV18; 9 nucleotides align to TRBD1. The CDR3 runs 11 residues. Unmatched junction bases numbered 2, after V lost 4 bases and J lost 11 bases. Germline assignment: CDR1 KGHSH and CDR2 LQKENI. The CDR3: CASSHGQGAFF. The CDR3 DNA follows: TGTGCCAGCTCACACGGACAGGGGGCTTTCTTT.

The chain couples TRBV5-5 to TRBJ2-4; the match to TRBD1 covers 7 bases. This CDR3 contains 14 residues. V lost 4 bases, J lost 1 base, and 2 bases stayed unmatched. Germline loops: CDR1 SGHKS, CDR2 YYEKEE (reference sequence). The CDR3 sequence: CASSEGAAKNIQYF. CDR3 coding DNA: TGTGCCAGCAGCGAGGGGGCGGCCAAAAACATTCAGTACTTC.

This clone occurred once. This rearrangement joins TRBV7-2 to TRBJ1-5; 12 bases are shared with TRBD1. The CDR3 runs to 15 residues. Per the germline V gene, CDR1 is SGHTA and CDR2 is FQGNSA. V trimming: 5 bases; J trimming: 7 bases; junction bases outside the gene matches: 6. The DNA for the CDR3 is TGTGCCAGCAGCCGGGACAGGGGGCGCGAACAGCCCCAGCATTTT. Amino acids: CASSRDRGREQPQHF.

The chain couples TRBV5-1 to TRBJ2-6, with D possibly matching TRBD2 (5 bases). The germline V gene encodes CDR1 SGHRS and CDR2 YFSETQ. V was trimmed by 2 bases and J by 2 bases, leaving 8 bases between them. This CDR3 is built from 15 residues. CDR3 sequence (DNA): TGCGCCAGCAGCTTATGGCGGGCTGGGGCCAACGTCCTGACTTTC. Encoded protein: CASSLWRAGANVLTF.

The chain recombines TRBV27 with TRBJ1-2; D gene ambiguous. CDR3 length equals 12 residues. V was pared by 9 bases and J by 0 bases, with 8 bases between. In germline, CDR1 is MNHEY, CDR2 SMNVEV (reference sequence). CDR3 DNA: TGTGCCAGTCGTTCTGCTAACTATGGCTACACCTTC. This sequence encodes CASRSANYGYTF.

The chain is built from TRBV28 and TRBJ1-1, with 9 bases that match TRBD1. The CDR3 has 14 residues. Germline trimming cut 5 bases from V and 1 base from J; bases unmatched to any gene: 2. CDR1 and CDR2 (germline): MDHEN, SYDVKM. The CDR3: CASSQGQGNTEAFF. For the CDR3, the DNA is TGTGCCAGCAGTCAGGGACAGGGGAACACTGAAGCTTTCTTT. The entire variable domain, with the rest obtained from reference TRBV28 and TRBJ1-1, is as follows: DVKVTQSSRYLVKRTGEKVFLECVQDMDHENMFWYRQDPGLGLRLIYFSYDVKMKEKGDIPEGYSVSREKKERFSLILESASTNQTSMYLCASSQGQGNTEAFFGQGTRLTVV.

V gene TRBV28 combines with J gene TRBJ2-3; 7 bases map to TRBD2. Germline V gene sequence: CDR1 MDHEN, CDR2 SYDVKM. Trimming removed 5 bases from V and 11 bases from J; junction bases left unmatched: 13. The CDR3 is 14 residues long. The CDR3 nucleotides read TGTGCCAGCAGTCCAACCTCCCCGCGGGGGTTGCAGTATTTT. Translated, it gives CASSPTSPRGLQYF.

The rearrangement joins TRBV28 to TRBJ2-2; 8 bases are a match to TRBD1. This CDR3 region has 15 residues. V lost 6 bases, J lost 14 bases, and 17 bases stayed unmatched. CDR1 and CDR2 (germline): MDHEN, SYDVKM. The DNA of the CDR3 is TGTGCCAGCAGCCGGCAGGGGGCGCGGAGTTTTGGACTGTTTTTT. It yields the protein CASSRQGARSFGLFF.

The chain combines TRBV18 with TRBJ1-3; D is unresolved. Trimming took 2 bases from V and 4 from J, leaving 12 bases between them. The CDR3 totals 15 residues. Germline CDR1 and CDR2: KGHSH and LQKENI. CDR3 amino acids: CASSPTTQSGNTIYF. Written as DNA, the CDR3 is TGTGCCAGCTCACCAACGACTCAGTCAGGAAACACCATATATTTT.